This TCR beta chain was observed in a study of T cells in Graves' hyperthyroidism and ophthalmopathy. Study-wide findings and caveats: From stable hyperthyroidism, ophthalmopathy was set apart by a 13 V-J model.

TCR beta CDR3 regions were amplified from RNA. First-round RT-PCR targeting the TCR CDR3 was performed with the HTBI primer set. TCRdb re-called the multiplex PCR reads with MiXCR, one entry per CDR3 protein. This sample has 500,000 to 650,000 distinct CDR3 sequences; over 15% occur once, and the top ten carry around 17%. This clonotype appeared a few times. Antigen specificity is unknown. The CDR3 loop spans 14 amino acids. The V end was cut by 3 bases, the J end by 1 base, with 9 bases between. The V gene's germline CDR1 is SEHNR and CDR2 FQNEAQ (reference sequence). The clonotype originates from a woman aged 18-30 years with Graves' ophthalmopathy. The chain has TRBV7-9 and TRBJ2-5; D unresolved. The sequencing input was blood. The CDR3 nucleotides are TGTGCCAGCAGCTTTAGAGCAGGCCAAGAGACCCAGTACTTC. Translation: CASSFRAGQETQYF. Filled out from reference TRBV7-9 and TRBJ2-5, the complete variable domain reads DTGVSQNPRHKITKRGQNVTFRCDPISEHNRLYWYRQTLGQGPEFLTYFQNEAQLEKSRLLSDRFSAERPKGSFSTLEIQRTEQGDSAMYLCASSFRAGQETQYFGPGTRLLVL.